This T cell receptor (beta chain) was identified during a study of cytomegalovirus exposure and HLA in healthy donors. Study at large: Approximately 77 million unique TCRs from HLA-typed donors were held in an early release of data.

Vbeta (60) and Jbeta (13) primers were used in the PCR. Only in-frame clones appear in the TCRdb table, and some are missing; sequencing was by immunoSEQ multiplex PCR. The sample carries about 140,000 clones, around three quarters recorded once. Trimming shortened V by 2 bases and J by 0 bases, and 10 bases separated the two germline ends. Per the germline V gene, CDR1 is SNHLY and CDR2 is FYNNEI. The CDR3 has 15 amino acids. The sequencing sample was made of PBMCs. This TCR was sampled from a man between 18 and 35 years old in good health and CMV-seronegative. This chain uses TRBV2 with TRBJ1-2; D remains ambiguous. Here the CDR3 DNA reads TGTGCCAGCAGTGAACTAGGAAGAGCTAACTATGGCTACACCTTC. Its protein product is CASSELGRANYGYTF.